The 5 T cell receptor beta chains presented below share a single source sample, sequenced in a study of blood T cells in healthy people across ages. Using a J-beta primer mix together with a sample-barcoded 5' primer, a second PCR was run for roughly 7 to 11 cycles. TCRdb recomputed calls from the 5' RACE reads with MiXCR, one row per CDR3 protein. The sample holds about 930,000 distinct CDR3 sequences, 25% to 30% seen once. The same specimen was also included in a second study, on T cells of mothers and their children.

What was sequenced was blood. These receptors were obtained from a woman aged 40 to 49 in good health.

This chain joins TRBV28 and TRBJ2-7; TRBD1 is a possible D gene (6 bases). In germline, CDR1 is MDHEN, CDR2 SYDVKM. The CDR3 consists of 14 residues. V was clipped by 1 base and J by 3 bases, with 10 bases between them. The CDR3 region has the DNA TGTGCCAGCAGTTTATCGGACAGTATCTACGAGCAGTACTTC. Its translation is CASSLSDSIYEQYF.

With respect to this clonotype: A much larger clone lies a single base off, so this may be a read error. J is TRBJ2-7 and V is TRBV5-1; 9 bases are a match to TRBD1. V trimming: 0 bases; J trimming: 6 bases; junction bases outside the gene matches: 13. This CDR3 is built from 17 residues. Per the germline V gene, CDR1 is SGHRS and CDR2 is YFSETQ. Here the CDR3 reads CASSLARTTDRGREQYF. CDR3 coding DNA: TGCGCCAGCAGCTTGGCACGAACCACGGACAGGGGACGCGAGCAGTACTTC. Filled out from reference TRBV5-1 and TRBJ2-7, the complete variable domain reads KAGVTQTPRYLIKTRGQQVTLSCSPISGHRSVSWYQQTPGQGLQFLFEYFSETQRNKGNFPGRFSGRQFSNSRSEMNVSTLELGDSALYLCASSLARTTDRGREQYFGPGTRLTVT.

The J gene is TRBJ1-2, the V gene TRBV11-2; maybe TRBD1 (6 bases). Germline CDR1 is SGHAT and CDR2 is FQNNGV. The V gene lost 5 bases and the J gene lost 10 bases, with 17 bases spanning the gap. The CDR3 has 13 residues. CDR3 sequence (DNA): TGTGCCAGCAGCCAGGACGGGGGGCGCGACTACACCTTC. Protein: CASSQDGGRDYTF. The entire variable domain, with the rest obtained from reference TRBV11-2 and TRBJ1-2, is as follows: EAGVAQSPRYKIIEKRQSVAFWCNPISGHATLYWYQQILGQGPKLLIQFQNNGVVDDSQLPKDRFSAERLKGVDSTLKIQPAKLEDSAVYLCASSQDGGRDYTFGSGTRLTVV.

Only one count was recorded for this clonotype. V is TRBV28 and J is TRBJ1-5, with D unclear. Trimming pared 2 bases from V and 11 bases from J, leaving 22 bases between. CDR3 length equals 16 residues. Germline assignment: CDR1 MDHEN and CDR2 SYDVKM. CDR3 nucleotides: TGTGCCAGCAGTTTAGGACTAGCGGGCTCAAAAGAGACCCAGCATTTT. This gives the protein CASSLGLAGSKETQHF. The whole variable domain, remainder taken from reference TRBV28 and TRBJ1-5, is DVKVTQSSRYLVKRTGEKVFLECVQDMDHENMFWYRQDPGLGLRLIYFSYDVKMKEKGDIPEGYSVSREKKERFSLILESASTNQTSMYLCASSLGLAGSKETQHFGDGTRLSIL.

About this clonotype: One end of the junction is discordant with germline, which a read error may explain. The rearrangement links TRBV4-1 to TRBJ1-6, with 8 bases aligning to TRBD1. The germline V gene encodes CDR1 MGHRA and CDR2 YSYEKL. This CDR3 comprises 15 residues. CDR3 coding DNA: TGCGCCAGCAGCCCTGTACAGGGGGAGAATTCACCCCGCCACTTT. Its protein product is CASSPVQGENSPRHF.